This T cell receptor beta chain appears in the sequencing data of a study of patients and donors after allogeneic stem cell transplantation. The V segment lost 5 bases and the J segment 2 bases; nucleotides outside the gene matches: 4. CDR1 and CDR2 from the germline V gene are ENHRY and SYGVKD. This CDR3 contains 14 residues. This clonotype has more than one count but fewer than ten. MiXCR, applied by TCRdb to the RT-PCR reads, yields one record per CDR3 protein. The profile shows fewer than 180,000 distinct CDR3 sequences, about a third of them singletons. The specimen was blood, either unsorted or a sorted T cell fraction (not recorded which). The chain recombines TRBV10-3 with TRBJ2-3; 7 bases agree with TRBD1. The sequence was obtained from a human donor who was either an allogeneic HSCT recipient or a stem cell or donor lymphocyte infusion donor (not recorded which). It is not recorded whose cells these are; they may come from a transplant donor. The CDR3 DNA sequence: TGTGCCATCAGTATTACAGGGGACACAGATACGCAGTATTTT. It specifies CAISITGDTDTQYF.